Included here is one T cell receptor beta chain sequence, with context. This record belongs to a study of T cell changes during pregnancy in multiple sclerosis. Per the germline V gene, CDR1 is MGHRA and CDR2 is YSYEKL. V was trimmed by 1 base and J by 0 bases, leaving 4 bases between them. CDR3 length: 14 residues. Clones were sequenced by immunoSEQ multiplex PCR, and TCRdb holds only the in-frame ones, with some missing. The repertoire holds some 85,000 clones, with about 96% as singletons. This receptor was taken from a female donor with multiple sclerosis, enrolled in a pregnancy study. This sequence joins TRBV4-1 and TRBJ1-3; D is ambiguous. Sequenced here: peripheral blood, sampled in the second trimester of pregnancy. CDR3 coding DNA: TGCGCCAGCAGCCAAGCGTACTCTGGAAACACCATATATTTT. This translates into CASSQAYSGNTIYF.